The 21 T cell receptor beta chains below all came from one sample that was sequenced in a study of CD4 and CD8 cells across lung adenocarcinoma regions. TCRdb re-derived calls from the PCR reads in MiXCR, one entry per CDR3 protein. The data hold around 20,000 distinct CDR3 sequences, with around half observed a single time. Specimen: CD8+ T cells from the center of a lung tumor. Receptors originate from a female donor with lung adenocarcinoma. The CD4 and CD8 labels of this study may be unreliable.

This clonotype was seen many times. J is TRBJ2-1 and V is TRBV14; D is possibly TRBD1 or TRBD2 (5 bases each). Germline V gene data show CDR1 as SGHDN and CDR2 as FVKESK. This CDR3 has 14 amino acids. V lost 0 bases, J lost 14 bases, and 17 bases lay in between. DNA for the CDR3: TGTGCCAGCAGCCAAGACCAGCGTCTGGGACGCGAGTTCTTC. Amino acids: CASSQDQRLGREFF.

The chain employs TRBV20-1 and TRBJ1-6, with 8 positions matching TRBD1. J gave up 10 bases and V 4 bases, and 6 bases lay outside the gene matches. Germline V gives CDR1 DFQATT, CDR2 SNEGSKA (reference sequence). The CDR3 has 13 amino acids. CDR3 protein: CSAKGQGRSPLHF. The CDR3 DNA is TGCAGTGCTAAAGGACAGGGTCGGTCACCCCTCCACTTT.

This clonotype was recorded a few times. This sequence joins TRBV6-5 and TRBJ2-7; the match to TRBD2 covers 7 bases. Germline CDR1 and CDR2: MNHEY and SVGAGI. Trimming took 2 bases from V and 3 from J; bases not matched to a gene: 4. The CDR3 consists of 14 residues. The CDR3 region has the DNA TGTGCCAGCAGTTACGCGAGCGGGAACTACGAGCAGTACTTC. It codes for CASSYASGNYEQYF.

This clonotype has ten or more counts. The chain carries TRBV12-3 or TRBV12-4 and TRBJ2-6; D may be TRBD1 (5 bases). This CDR3 has 15 residues. Trimming removed 5 bases from V and 4 bases from J, with 12 bases in between. This CDR3 reads CASSPWGTGANVLTF. As DNA, the CDR3 is TGTGCCAGCAGTCCCTGGGGCACAGGGGCCAACGTCCTGACTTTC.

This clonotype has ten or more counts. The J gene is TRBJ2-1, the V gene TRBV6-1, with 11 bases fitting TRBD2. CDR3 length: 16 amino acids. Germline CDR1 MNHNS, CDR2 SASEGT. With V trimmed by 5 bases and J by 7 bases, 10 bases remained unmatched. The CDR3 is CASSRTTSGSANEQFF. DNA of the CDR3: TGTGCCAGCAGTCGAACCACTAGCGGGAGTGCTAATGAGCAGTTCTTC.

The J gene is TRBJ1-6, the V gene TRBV6-1, with a weak D call TRBD1 (6 bases). This CDR3 contains 13 residues. V lost 6 bases and J 7 bases, leaving 10 bases between the germline ends. Germline CDR1 is MNHNS and CDR2 is SASEGT. This CDR3 reads CASRFDRNSPLHF. CDR3 bases: TGTGCCAGCAGATTCGACAGGAATTCACCCCTCCACTTT.

This clonotype was picked up one time. The V gene is TRBV27, the J gene TRBJ1-2; perhaps TRBD1 as D (5 bases). The CDR3 consists of 14 residues. V was trimmed by 5 bases and J by 4 bases, leaving 14 bases between them. Looked up from germline, CDR1 is MNHEY and CDR2 is SMNVEV (reference sequence). CDR3 sequence (DNA): TGTGCCAGCAGTAACGGGGCGGGCGCCTATGGCTACACCTTC. Translated: CASSNGAGAYGYTF.

At least ten counts were recorded for this clonotype. The chain carries TRBV6-5 and TRBJ1-6, with TRBD1 as a possible D gene (5 bases). Trimming removed 2 bases at V and 10 bases at J, with 15 bases between. Germline assignment: CDR1 MNHEY and CDR2 SVGAGI. The CDR3 is 15 residues long. The CDR3 nucleotides are TGTGCCAGCAGTTACACAACAGGACTCCGGTCACCCCTCCACTTT. Amino acids: CASSYTTGLRSPLHF.

A remark on this clonotype: A junction boundary mismatches the germline segment, possibly from a read error. The V call is TRBV11-2, the J call TRBJ2-6; possible D gene TRBD1, 5 bases. Germline assignment: CDR1 SGHAT and CDR2 FQNNGV. The CDR3 sequence is 18 residues long. The CDR3 protein is CASSSPLTLASGAYVLYF. CDR3 nucleotide sequence: TGTGCCAGCAGCTCACCACTAACTCTCGCCTCTGGGGCCTACGTCCTGTACTTC.

In this sample, this clonotype turned up a few times. The V and J genes are TRBV5-1 and TRBJ1-2, with D perhaps matching TRBD1 (6 bases). The CDR3 runs 16 residues. Trimming removed 0 bases from V and 4 bases from J, with 16 bases in between. Germline CDR1 is SGHRS and CDR2 is YFSETQ. CDR3: CASSLGHRDVGYGYTF. The CDR3 bases are TGCGCCAGCAGCTTGGGGCACAGGGATGTGGGCTATGGCTACACCTTC. The full variable domain, its missing parts supplied by reference TRBV5-1 and TRBJ1-2, is KAGVTQTPRYLIKTRGQQVTLSCSPISGHRSVSWYQQTPGQGLQFLFEYFSETQRNKGNFPGRFSGRQFSNSRSEMNVSTLELGDSALYLCASSLGHRDVGYGYTFGSGTRLTVV.

This clonotype was seen at least ten times. V is TRBV6-1 and J is TRBJ2-1, with TRBD1 identical over 7 bases. The trim removed 5 bases at V and 1 base at J, leaving 5 bases unmatched. The CDR3 loop spans 15 amino acids. The germline gives CDR1 MNHNS, CDR2 SASEGT. In DNA, the CDR3 is TGTGCCAGCAGTAAAACAGGGGAGTCCTACAATGAGCAGTTCTTC. Protein: CASSKTGESYNEQFF.

The CDR3 sequence: CASSLRTNTEAFF. The CDR3 nucleotides are TGTGCCAGCAGCTTACGGACGAACACTGAAGCTTTCTTT. The rearrangement joins TRBV7-6 to TRBJ1-1, with D hard to call. There are 13 residues in the CDR3. Trimming left V 2 bases short and J 1 base short, with 5 bases between. Germline-derived CDR1 and CDR2 are SGHVS and FNYEAQ. Drawing the rest from reference TRBV7-6 and TRBJ1-1, the complete variable domain is GAGVSQSPRYKVTKRGQDVALRCDPISGHVSLYWYRQALGQGPEFLTYFNYEAQQDKSGLPNDRFSAERPEGSISTLTIQRTEQRDSAMYRCASSLRTNTEAFFGQGTRLTVV.

By its share, this clonotype is large. Sequence at one end of the junction differs from germline and may be a read error. The CDR3 region has the DNA TGTGCCAGCAGCCTAGCGAGAAGCTCCTACAATGAGCAGTTCTTC. It translates to CASSLARSSYNEQFF. The chain joins TRBV7-2 to TRBJ2-1, with D perhaps matching TRBD2 (6 bases). This CDR3 has 15 residues. Per germline, CDR1 SGHTA and CDR2 FQGNSA.

This clonotype appeared a few times. The V and J genes are TRBV9 and TRBJ2-2; D is unresolved. V lost 3 bases and J 1 base, leaving 4 bases between the germline ends. The germline gives CDR1 SGDLS, CDR2 YYNGEE. The CDR3 loop spans 13 amino acids. The CDR3 region is CASSDLNTGELFF. CDR3 DNA: TGTGCCAGCAGCGATTTGAACACCGGGGAGCTGTTTTTT.

This clonotype has a handful of counts. J is TRBJ2-1 and V is TRBV25-1, with 11 bases lining up with TRBD2. This CDR3 is 17 amino acids long. With V trimmed by 1 base and J by 8 bases, 10 bases remained unmatched. CDR1 and CDR2 (germline): MGHDK, SYGVNS. CDR3 loop: CASSEWTSGFVADEQFF. As DNA, the CDR3 is TGTGCCAGCAGTGAATGGACTAGCGGGTTTGTGGCGGATGAGCAGTTCTTC.

The chain couples TRBV6-5 to TRBJ2-5, with 10 positions matching TRBD2. The closer fit of TRBJ2-7 to the DNA end suggests the J call may be wrong. This CDR3 has 15 residues. Germline loops: CDR1 MNHEY, CDR2 SVGAGI. Written as DNA, the CDR3 is TGTGCCAGCAGTCACCAGACTAGCGGGTACTACGAGCAGTACTTC. This sequence encodes CASSHQTSGYYEQYF.

This clonotype came up once. The junction differs from germline at one of its ends, possibly a read error. V is TRBV6-5 and J is TRBJ2-6; D is possibly TRBD2 (6 bases). The germline V gene has CDR1 MNHEY and CDR2 SVGAGI. The CDR3 is 15 residues long. CDR3 residues: CGSVAGLWAKDTQYF. CDR3 coding DNA: TGTGGCAGCGTTGCGGGGCTGTGGGCCAAAGACACTCAGTATTTC.

Details on this clonotype: A much more abundant neighbour one base away suggests this may be a read error. The chain combines TRBV20-1 with TRBJ2-1, with D possibly being TRBD2 (5 bases). The tail of the sequence fits TRBJ2-7 better, so the J call may be wrong. Germline V gene lookup returns CDR1 DFQATT and CDR2 SNEGSKA (reference sequence). The CDR3 consists of 12 residues. For the CDR3, the DNA is TGCAGTGCTAGTGGTCCTAGCAGAGTGCAGTACTTC. This sequence encodes CSASGPSRVQYF.

On this clonotype itself: At one end, the junction sequence differs from germline, possibly due to a read error. The rearrangement uses TRBV6-5 and TRBJ2-4, with D hard to call. The CDR3 totals 15 residues. The germline V gene has CDR1 MNHEY and CDR2 SVGAGI. CDR3 nucleotides: TGTGCCAGGAGTTTCCGGGCTGCGAGCCAAGACACGCAGTACTTC. As protein: CARSFRAASQDTQYF.

This clonotype appeared a single time. This could be a read error, since a much larger clone is one nucleotide away. The chain recombines TRBV9 with TRBJ2-4; D remains unclear. The germline V gene has CDR1 SGDLS and CDR2 YYNGEE. V gave up 4 bases and J gave up 13 bases, with 18 bases separating them. The CDR3 loop spans 13 amino acids. CDR3 amino acids: CASSPSSYNEQYF. The CDR3 DNA follows: TGTGCCAGCAGCCCCAGCTCCTACAATGAGCAGTACTTC.

This clonotype has at least ten counts. The rearrangement joins TRBV27 to TRBJ1-1; D is undetermined. Deletions cut 4 bases from V and 3 bases from J, with 3 bases between. The V gene's germline CDR1 is MNHEY and CDR2 SMNVEV (reference sequence). The CDR3 is 11 amino acids. The CDR3 nucleotides are TGTGCCAGCAGTTCTCACACTGAAGCTTTCTTT. Translation gives CASSSHTEAFF.